The source of this TCR beta chain is a study of post-analysis software for immune sequencing data. Study-level findings and limits: With TRBV5-6, TRBV5-1 and TRBV20-1 included, several TRBV segments were more frequent in patients than in controls. Significantly decreased normalized Chao1 diversity was recorded for multiple sclerosis patients relative to controls.

Trimming took 5 bases from V and 7 from J; bases not matched to a gene: 18. The length of the CDR3 is 18 residues. Germline V gene data show CDR1 as SGHRS and CDR2 as YFSETQ. A word on this clonotype: Its cognate antigen is unknown.

Unique molecular identifiers were built into the TCR beta cDNA libraries. When about 0.95 to 10 million T cells were used, they gave about 490,000 cDNA molecules. TCRdb reprocessed the PCR reads with MiXCR, giving one entry per CDR3 protein. The data contain a few hundred thousand distinct CDR3 sequences, roughly 34% of them singletons. Sequencing was performed on blood. This chain links TRBV5-1 with TRBJ1-6, with 7 bases fitting TRBD1. This TCR was sampled from a girl younger than 18 with multiple sclerosis. The CDR3 spells CASRRMLESTGSNSPLHF. The CDR3, as DNA: TGCGCCAGCAGACGAATGCTAGAATCGACAGGGTCGAATTCACCCCTCCACTTT.